The clone carrying this T cell receptor beta chain was seen repeatedly, ten times or more. TCRdb fed the RT-PCR reads into MiXCR, producing one record per CDR3 protein. The sample lists 500,000 to 600,000 distinct CDR3 sequences; around 10% were seen once. The data originate from a study of response to subunit inactivated influenza vaccine. Germline V gene sequence: CDR1 MDHEN, CDR2 SYDVKM. This CDR3 region has 13 residues. V was pared by 7 bases and J by 4 bases, with 13 bases between. Another study also made use of these data, one on T cells expressing NK-cell markers. That report notes: TCR beta cDNA was made by 5'RACE template switching with UMIs. Each TCR beta repertoire originated in sorted T cells that were CD3+CD56+NKG2C+, CD3+CD56+NKG2C- or CD3+CD56-NKG2C+. Evidence did not settle whether expanded NKG2C+ T cell clones targeted HCMV.

The sequencing used PBMCs from blood, collected on the day of vaccination. This chain links TRBV28 with TRBJ1-1; the D is unclear. The origin of this receptor is a man aged 50 or older who received an inactivated influenza vaccine. CDR3 nucleotide sequence: TGTGCCAGCACCAACATGTGGGTCACTGAAGCTTTCTTT. Protein sequence: CASTNMWVTEAFF. Combining the CDR3 with reference TRBV28 and TRBJ1-1 gives the whole variable domain DVKVTQSSRYLVKRTGEKVFLECVQDMDHENMFWYRQDPGLGLRLIYFSYDVKMKEKGDIPEGYSVSREKKERFSLILESASTNQTSMYLCASTNMWVTEAFFGQGTRLTVV.